This passage covers 16 T cell receptor beta chains from one sample sequenced in a study of T cell clusters in autoimmune cytopenias. TRB rearrangements were amplified by touch-down multiplex PCR with mixed TRB-A/B primers. TCRdb reanalyzed the multiplex PCR reads and collapses them to one entry per CDR3 protein, without DNA. The table gives several thousand distinct CDR3 sequences; the top ten clones make up about 32% of it. Approximately 40,000 genome equivalents of blood DNA were amplified for TRB. These data were also reused for a study on T cell repertoires in aging, cancer and after chemotherapy.

Sequencing input: peripheral blood. Receptors were obtained from a human donor in good health.

This chain links TRBV6-1 with TRBJ2-4; TCRdb's assignment of TRBD1 cannot be checked, as there is no DNA. Germline V gives CDR1 MNHNS, CDR2 SASEGT. This CDR3 region has 15 residues. CDR3 region: CASSASGQGKNIQYF.

The chain couples TRBV12-3 or TRBV12-4 to TRBJ2-3; checking the TCRdb D call of TRBD2 is not possible without DNA. This CDR3 is built from 16 residues. The CDR3: CASSRTTSGRSDTQYF.

According to its frequency, this clonotype is medium-sized. The chain has TRBV29-1 and TRBJ2-1; the TCRdb call, TRBD2, lacks DNA for checking. The CDR3 is 16 amino acids. The germline V gene has CDR1 SQVTM and CDR2 ANQGSEA. CDR3 sequence reads: CSVEGPQRGAYNEQFF.

The chain is built from TRBV15 and TRBJ2-5; TCRdb picks TRBD1, but there is no DNA to check that call. Germline-derived CDR1 and CDR2 are LNHNV and YYDKDF (reference sequence). The CDR3 runs to 15 residues. The CDR3 spells CATSREFRPGETQYF.

The rearrangement links TRBV5-4 to TRBJ2-2; TCRdb returns TRBD2, unconfirmable since there is no DNA. This CDR3 spans 13 amino acids. Germline CDR1 and CDR2: SGHNT and YYREEE (reference sequence). CDR3 amino acids: CASSTRLDGELFF.

The CDR3 loop reads CASSQPELGTGELFF. The V gene is TRBV5-4, the J gene TRBJ2-2; there is no DNA to check the TCRdb D call of TRBD2. The germline CDR1 and CDR2 sequences are SGHNT and YYREEE (reference sequence). The CDR3 has 15 amino acids.

The chain is built from TRBV18 and TRBJ2-3. The CDR3 extends over 16 amino acids. Germline CDR1 is KGHSH and CDR2 is LQKENI. The CDR3 sequence is CASSPDRRGGADTQYF.

The chain uses TRBV6-6 and TRBJ2-7; with no DNA, the TCRdb D assignment of TRBD1 cannot be verified. The germline CDR1 and CDR2 sequences are MNHNY and SVGAGI (reference sequence). CDR3 length: 12 residues. CDR3 sequence reads: CASEGTVYEQYF.

The V and J genes are TRBV15 and TRBJ2-1; TCRdb proposes TRBD2, but this gene call is untestable without DNA. The CDR3 length is 17 residues. CDR1 LNHNV and CDR2 YYDKDF come from the germline V gene (reference sequence). This CDR3 is CATSRRPGLAGYNEQFF.

The V gene is TRBV12-3 or TRBV12-4, the J gene TRBJ2-3; TCRdb names TRBD2, which stays unverified in the absence of DNA. The CDR3 has 12 residues. CDR3 protein: CASRREGDTQYF.

The rearrangement links TRBV6-6 to TRBJ2-6; TCRdb's assignment of TRBD1 cannot be checked, as there is no DNA. The CDR3 has 16 residues. Germline V gene lookup returns CDR1 MNHNY and CDR2 SVGAGI (reference sequence). The CDR3 here is CASSPPGGSGANVLTF.

The chain's CDR3 is CASSLSSGTGGGDTQYF. V and J are TRBV12-3 or TRBV12-4 and TRBJ2-3; TCRdb's D gene call, TRBD1, goes unchecked for lack of DNA. The CDR3 sequence is 17 residues long.

CDR3 residues: CASWRGLAGETQYF. This sequence joins TRBV6-2 or TRBV6-3 and TRBJ2-5; the D call from TCRdb, TRBD1, cannot be confirmed without DNA. CDR1 is MNHEY and CDR2 is SVGEGT in the germline V gene. The CDR3 length is 14 residues.

This clonotype ranks as large in terms of frequency. The genes are TRBV6-4 and TRBJ2-1; TCRdb calls TRBD1, which cannot be checked without DNA. The CDR3 is 15 residues long. The V gene's germline CDR1 is MRHNA and CDR2 SNTAGT. The CDR3: CASSDSTGSYNEQFF.

The genes are TRBV30 and TRBJ2-7; TCRdb calls TRBD1, which cannot be checked without DNA. The CDR3 loop spans 13 amino acids. Germline values: CDR1 GTSNPN, CDR2 SVGIG (reference sequence). CDR3 region: CAWSPDRGGEQYF.

V is TRBV7-9 and J is TRBJ2-1; TCRdb returns TRBD1, unconfirmable since there is no DNA. Looked up from germline, CDR1 is SEHNR and CDR2 is FQNEAQ (reference sequence). The CDR3 extends over 16 amino acids. CDR3 residues: CASSLARTGNYNEQFF.